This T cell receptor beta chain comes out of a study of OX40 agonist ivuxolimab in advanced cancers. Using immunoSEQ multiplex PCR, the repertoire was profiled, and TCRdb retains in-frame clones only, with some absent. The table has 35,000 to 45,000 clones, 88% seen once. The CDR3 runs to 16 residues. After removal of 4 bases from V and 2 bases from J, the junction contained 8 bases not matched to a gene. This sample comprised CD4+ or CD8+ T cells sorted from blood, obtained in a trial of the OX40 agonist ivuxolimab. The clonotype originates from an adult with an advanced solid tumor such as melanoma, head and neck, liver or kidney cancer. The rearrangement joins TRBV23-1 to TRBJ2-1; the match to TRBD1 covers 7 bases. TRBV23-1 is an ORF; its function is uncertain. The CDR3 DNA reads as TGCGCCAGCAGTCCCTTAAGACAGGGCGCCTACAATGAGCAGTTCTTC. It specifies CASSPLRQGAYNEQFF.